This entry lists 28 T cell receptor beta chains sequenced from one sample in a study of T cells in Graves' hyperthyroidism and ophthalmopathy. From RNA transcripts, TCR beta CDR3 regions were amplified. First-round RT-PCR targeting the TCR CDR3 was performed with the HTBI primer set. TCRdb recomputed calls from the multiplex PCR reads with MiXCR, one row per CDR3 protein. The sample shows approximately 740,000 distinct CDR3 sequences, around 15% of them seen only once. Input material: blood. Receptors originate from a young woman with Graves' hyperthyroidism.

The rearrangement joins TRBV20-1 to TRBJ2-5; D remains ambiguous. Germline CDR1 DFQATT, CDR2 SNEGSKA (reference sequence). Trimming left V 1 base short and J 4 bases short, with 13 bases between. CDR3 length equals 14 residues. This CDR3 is CSARGLRTLETQYF. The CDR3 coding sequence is TGCAGTGCTAGAGGTTTAAGGACCTTAGAGACCCAGTACTTC.

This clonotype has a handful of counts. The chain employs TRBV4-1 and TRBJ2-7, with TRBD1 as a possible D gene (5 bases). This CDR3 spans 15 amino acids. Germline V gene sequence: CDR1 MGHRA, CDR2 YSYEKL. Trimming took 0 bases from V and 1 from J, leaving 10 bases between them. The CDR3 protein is CASSQEPTGSYEQYF. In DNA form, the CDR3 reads TGCGCCAGCAGCCAAGAACCTACAGGTTCCTACGAGCAGTACTTC.

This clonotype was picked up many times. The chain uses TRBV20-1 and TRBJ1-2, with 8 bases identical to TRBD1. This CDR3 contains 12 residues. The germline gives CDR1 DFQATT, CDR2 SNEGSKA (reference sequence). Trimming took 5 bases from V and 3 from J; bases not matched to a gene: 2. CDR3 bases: TGCAGTGCTTACAGGGGGGACTATGGCTACACCTTC. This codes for CSAYRGDYGYTF.

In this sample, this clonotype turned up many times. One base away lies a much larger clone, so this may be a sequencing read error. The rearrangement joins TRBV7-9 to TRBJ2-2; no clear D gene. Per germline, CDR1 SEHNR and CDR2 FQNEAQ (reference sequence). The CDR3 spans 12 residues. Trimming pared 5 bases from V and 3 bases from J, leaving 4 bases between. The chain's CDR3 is CASSPHTGELFF. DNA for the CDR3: TGTGCCAGCAGCCCTCACACCGGGGAGCTGTTTTTT.

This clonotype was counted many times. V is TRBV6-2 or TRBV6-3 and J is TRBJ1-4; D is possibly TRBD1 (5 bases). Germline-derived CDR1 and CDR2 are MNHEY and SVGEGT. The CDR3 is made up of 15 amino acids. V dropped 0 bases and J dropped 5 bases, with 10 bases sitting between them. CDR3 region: CASSYSPDTNEKLFF. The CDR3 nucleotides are TGTGCCAGCAGTTACTCGCCGGACACCAATGAAAAACTGTTTTTT.

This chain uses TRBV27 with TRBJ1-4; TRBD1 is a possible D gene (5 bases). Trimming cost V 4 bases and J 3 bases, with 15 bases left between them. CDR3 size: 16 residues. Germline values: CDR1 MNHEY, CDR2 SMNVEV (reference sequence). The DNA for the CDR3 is TGTGCCAGCAGTTCGGGGACGACAACGCCTAATGAAAAACTGTTTTTT. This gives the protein CASSSGTTTPNEKLFF.

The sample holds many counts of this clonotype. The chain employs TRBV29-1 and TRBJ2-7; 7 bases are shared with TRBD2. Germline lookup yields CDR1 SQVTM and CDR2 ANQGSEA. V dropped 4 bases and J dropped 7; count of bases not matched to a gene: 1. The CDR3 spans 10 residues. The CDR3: CSVGGLEQYF. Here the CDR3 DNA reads TGCAGCGTTGGGGGACTAGAGCAGTACTTC.

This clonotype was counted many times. The CDR3: CSARPGTADYEQYF. The DNA for the CDR3 is TGCAGTGCTCGGCCTGGGACAGCCGACTACGAGCAGTACTTC. The chain has TRBV20-1 and TRBJ2-7; 7 positions match TRBD1. Germline V gene lookup returns CDR1 DFQATT and CDR2 SNEGSKA (reference sequence). After removal of 5 bases from V and 3 bases from J, the junction contained 10 bases not matched to a gene. The CDR3 has 14 amino acids.

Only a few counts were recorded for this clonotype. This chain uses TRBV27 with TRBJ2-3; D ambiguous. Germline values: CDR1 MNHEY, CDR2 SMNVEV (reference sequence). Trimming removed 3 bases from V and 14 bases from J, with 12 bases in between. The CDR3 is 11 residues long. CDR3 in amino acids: CASSFLGLRYF. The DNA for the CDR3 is TGTGCCAGCAGTTTTCTTGGGCTTCGGTATTTT.

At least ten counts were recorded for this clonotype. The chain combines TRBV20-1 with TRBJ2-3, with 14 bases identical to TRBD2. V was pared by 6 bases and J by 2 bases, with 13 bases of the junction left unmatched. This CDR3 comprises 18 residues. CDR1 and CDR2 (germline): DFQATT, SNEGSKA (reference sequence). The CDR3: CSAASAWTSGRFTDTQYF. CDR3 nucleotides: TGCAGTGCCGCCTCTGCCTGGACTAGCGGGAGGTTCACAGATACGCAGTATTTT.

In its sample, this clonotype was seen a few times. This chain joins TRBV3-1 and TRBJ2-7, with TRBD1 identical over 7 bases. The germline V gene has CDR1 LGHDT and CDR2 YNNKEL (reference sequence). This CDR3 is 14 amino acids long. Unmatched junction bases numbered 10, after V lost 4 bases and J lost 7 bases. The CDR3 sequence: CASSRGQDVGEQYF. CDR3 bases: TGTGCCAGCAGCCGCGGACAGGACGTTGGAGAGCAGTACTTC.

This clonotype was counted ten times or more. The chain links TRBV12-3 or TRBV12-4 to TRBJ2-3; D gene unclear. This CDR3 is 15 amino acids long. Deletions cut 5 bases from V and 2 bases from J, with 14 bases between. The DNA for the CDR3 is TGTGCCAGCAGTCCCCTCGGGCAGTACACAGATACGCAGTATTTT. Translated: CASSPLGQYTDTQYF.

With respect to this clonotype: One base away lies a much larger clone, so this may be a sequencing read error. CDR3 nucleotides: TGTGCCAGCAATTTAGCAGGCAAGACCCAGTACTTC. Its protein is CASNLAGKTQYF. J is TRBJ2-5 and V is TRBV12-3 or TRBV12-4, with D uncertain. There are 12 residues in the CDR3.

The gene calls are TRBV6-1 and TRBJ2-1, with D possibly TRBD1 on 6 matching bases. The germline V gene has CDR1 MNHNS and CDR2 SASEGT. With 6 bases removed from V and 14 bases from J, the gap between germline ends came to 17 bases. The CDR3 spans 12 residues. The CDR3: CASSLTGTWEFF. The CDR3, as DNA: TGTGCCAGCAGCCTTACCGGGACATGGGAGTTCTTC.

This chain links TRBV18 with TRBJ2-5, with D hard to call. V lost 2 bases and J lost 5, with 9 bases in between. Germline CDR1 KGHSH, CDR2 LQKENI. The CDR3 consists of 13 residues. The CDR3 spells CASSPGRLETQYF. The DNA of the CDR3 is TGTGCCAGCTCACCAGGGCGGCTGGAGACCCAGTACTTC.

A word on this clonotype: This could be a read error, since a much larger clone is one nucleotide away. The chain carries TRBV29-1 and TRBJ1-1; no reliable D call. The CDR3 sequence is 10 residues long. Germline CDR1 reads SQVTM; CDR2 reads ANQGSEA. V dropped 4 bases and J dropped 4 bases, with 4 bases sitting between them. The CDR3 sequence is CSVGTTEAFF. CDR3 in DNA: TGCAGCGTTGGGACCACTGAAGCTTTCTTT.

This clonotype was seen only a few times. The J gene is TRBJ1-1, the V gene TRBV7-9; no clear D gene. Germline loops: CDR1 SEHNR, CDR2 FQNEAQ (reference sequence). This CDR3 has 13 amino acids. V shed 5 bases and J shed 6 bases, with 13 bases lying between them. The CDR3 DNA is TGTGCCAGCAGCCTCCCGGGGTGGTCTGAAGCTTTCTTT. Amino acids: CASSLPGWSEAFF.

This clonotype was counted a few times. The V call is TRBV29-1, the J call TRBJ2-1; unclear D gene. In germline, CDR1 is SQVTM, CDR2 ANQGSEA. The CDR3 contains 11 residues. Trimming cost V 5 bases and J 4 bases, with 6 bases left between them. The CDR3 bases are TGCAGCGTTACAGATTACAATGAGCAGTTCTTC. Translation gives CSVTDYNEQFF.

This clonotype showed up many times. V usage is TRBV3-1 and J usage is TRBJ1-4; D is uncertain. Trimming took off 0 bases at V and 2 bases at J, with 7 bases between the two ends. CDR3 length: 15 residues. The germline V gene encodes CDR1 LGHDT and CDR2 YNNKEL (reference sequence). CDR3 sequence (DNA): TGTGCCAGCAGCCAAGACTTCGGGACTAATGAAAAACTGTTTTTT. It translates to CASSQDFGTNEKLFF.

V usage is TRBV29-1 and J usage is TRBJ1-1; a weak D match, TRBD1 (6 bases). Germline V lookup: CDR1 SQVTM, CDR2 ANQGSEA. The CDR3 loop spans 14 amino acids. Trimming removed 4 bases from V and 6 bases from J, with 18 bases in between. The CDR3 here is CSVAPDRDTSEAFF. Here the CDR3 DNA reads TGCAGCGTTGCCCCAGACCGGGACACCTCTGAAGCTTTCTTT. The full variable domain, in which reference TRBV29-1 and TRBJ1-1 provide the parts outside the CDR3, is SAVISQKPSRDICQRGTSLTIQCQVDSQVTMMFWYRQQPGQSLTLIATANQGSEATYESGFVIDKFPISRPNLTFSTLTVSNMSPEDSSIYLCSVAPDRDTSEAFFGQGTRLTVV.

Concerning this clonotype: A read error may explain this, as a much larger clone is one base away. This CDR3 is CASSEGIGLNEQSF. As DNA, the CDR3 is TGTGCCAGCAGTGAAGGCATAGGTCTGAATGAGCAGTCCTTC. V gene TRBV2 combines with J gene TRBJ2-1, with no clear D. The germline gives CDR1 SNHLY, CDR2 FYNNEI. CDR3 length: 14 residues. The entire variable domain, with the rest obtained from reference TRBV2 and TRBJ2-1, is as follows: EPEVTQTPSHQVTQMGQEVILRCVPISNHLYFYWYRQILGQKVEFLVSFYNNEISEKSEIFDDQFSVERPDGSNFTLKIRSTKLEDSAMYFCASSEGIGLNEQSFGPGTRLTVL.

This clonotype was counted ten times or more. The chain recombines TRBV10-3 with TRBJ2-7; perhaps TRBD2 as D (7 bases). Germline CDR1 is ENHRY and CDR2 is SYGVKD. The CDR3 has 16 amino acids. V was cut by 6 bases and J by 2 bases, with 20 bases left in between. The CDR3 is CAIRRGIELATYEQYF. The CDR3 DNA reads TGTGCCATCAGAAGGGGGATTGAACTAGCGACCTACGAGCAGTACTTC.

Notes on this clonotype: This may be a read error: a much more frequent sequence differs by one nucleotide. CDR3 sequence: CASSPTRSYNEQFF. The DNA for the CDR3 is TGTGCCAGCAGCCCCACCCGATCCTACAATGAGCAGTTCTTC. This chain uses TRBV28 with TRBJ2-1, with D unresolved. V was clipped by 6 bases and J by 1 base, with 10 bases between them. In germline, CDR1 is MDHEN, CDR2 SYDVKM. This CDR3 contains 14 residues.

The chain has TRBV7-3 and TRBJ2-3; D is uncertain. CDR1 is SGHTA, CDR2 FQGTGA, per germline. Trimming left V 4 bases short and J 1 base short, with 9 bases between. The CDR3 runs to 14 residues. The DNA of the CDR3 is TGTGCCAGCAGCTCGCGGACCCGCACAGATACGCAGTATTTT. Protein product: CASSSRTRTDTQYF.

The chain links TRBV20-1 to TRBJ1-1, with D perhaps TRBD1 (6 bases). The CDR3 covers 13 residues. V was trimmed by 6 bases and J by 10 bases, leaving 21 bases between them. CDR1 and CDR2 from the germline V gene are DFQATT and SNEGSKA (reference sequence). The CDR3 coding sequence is TGCAGTGCACGGGAACAGGGAACCCAGCTAGCTTTCTTT. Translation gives CSAREQGTQLAFF.

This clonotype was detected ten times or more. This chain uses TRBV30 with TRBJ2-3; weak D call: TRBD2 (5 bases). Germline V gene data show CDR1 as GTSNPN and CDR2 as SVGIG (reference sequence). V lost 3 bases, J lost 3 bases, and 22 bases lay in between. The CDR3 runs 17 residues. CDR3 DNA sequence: TGTGCCTGGAGCATGTCCGACTACACCACCAGGACAGATACGCAGTATTTT. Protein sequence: CAWSMSDYTTRTDTQYF. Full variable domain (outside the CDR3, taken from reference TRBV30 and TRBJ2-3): SQTIHQWPATLVQPVGSPLSLECTVEGTSNPNLYWYRQAAGRGLQLLFYSVGIGQISSEVPQNLSASRPQDRQFILSSKKLLLSDSGFYLCAWSMSDYTTRTDTQYFGPGTRLTVL.

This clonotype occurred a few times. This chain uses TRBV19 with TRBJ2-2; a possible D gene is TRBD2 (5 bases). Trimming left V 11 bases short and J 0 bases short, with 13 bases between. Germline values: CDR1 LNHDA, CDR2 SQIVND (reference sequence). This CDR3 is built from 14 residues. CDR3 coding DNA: TGTGCCGCCCGGAGGAACACGAACACCGGGGAGCTGTTTTTT. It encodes CAARRNTNTGELFF. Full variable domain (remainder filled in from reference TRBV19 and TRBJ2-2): DGGITQSPKYLFRKEGQNVTLSCEQNLNHDAMYWYRQDPGQGLRLIYYSQIVNDFQKGDIAEGYSVSREKKESFPLTVTSAQKNPTAFYLCAARRNTNTGELFFGEGSRLTVL.

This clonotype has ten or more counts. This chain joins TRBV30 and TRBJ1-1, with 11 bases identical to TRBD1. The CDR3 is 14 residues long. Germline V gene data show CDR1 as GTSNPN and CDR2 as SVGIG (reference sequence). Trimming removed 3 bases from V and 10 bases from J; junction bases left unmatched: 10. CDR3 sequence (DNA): TGTGCCTGGAGATTTGGACAGGGGGCACAGGGAGCTTTCTTT. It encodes CAWRFGQGAQGAFF.